The 15 T cell receptor beta chains below were found in one sample sequenced in a study of T cell repertoires in cytomegalovirus infection (dated by TCRdb to between 2018 and 2020). The sequencing machine was an Illumina HiSeq 1500. Clones were called with MiXCR by TCRdb after fastp trimmed the public reads at Q25, and only in-frame beta chains were retained. Entries are consolidated by CDR3 protein sequence, retaining the most common genes and DNA. In all, the sample holds hundreds of thousands of distinct CDR3 sequences, and 30% to 40% of those were seen once. Jointly, the top ten make up about 20% of the sample. The treatment or condition label here, explained by the study, means: in vitro stimulation with specific CMV peptide epitopes to enrich CMV-specific T cells. No antigen has been assigned to these receptors. The material sequenced was cultured PBMCs, taken from culture after CMV antigen stimulation. The receptors were gathered from a human donor in good health (CMV status not recorded). Some clones in this sample may be carry-over from other donors' samples.

The chain uses TRBV29-1 and TRBJ2-5, with no clear D. V lost 6 bases and J lost 3, with 5 bases in between. CDR1 is SQVTM and CDR2 is ANQGSEA in the germline V gene. The length of the CDR3 is 10 residues. Here the CDR3 reads CSVLKETQYF. The DNA of the CDR3 is TGCAGCGTACTCAAAGAGACCCAGTACTTC.

The V call is TRBV7-9, the J call TRBJ1-1, with D possibly TRBD1 on 6 matching bases. Germline V gives CDR1 SEHNR, CDR2 FQNEAQ (reference sequence). V was cut by 0 bases and J by 3 bases, with 23 bases left in between. CDR3 length: 19 amino acids. The CDR3 region is CASSLARGLSWSTDTEAFF. Here the CDR3 DNA reads TGTGCCAGCAGCTTAGCAAGGGGGTTGAGTTGGTCGACGGACACTGAAGCTTTCTTT.

This chain uses TRBV4-1 with TRBJ1-2, with a possible D match to TRBD1 (6 bases). CDR3 length equals 14 residues. Trimming took off 7 bases at V and 0 bases at J, with 12 bases between the two ends. Germline V gene lookup returns CDR1 MGHRA and CDR2 YSYEKL. CDR3 amino acids: CASTPAGANYGYTF. CDR3 coding DNA: TGCGCCAGCACCCCGGCAGGGGCTAACTATGGCTACACCTTC.

V and J are TRBV6-1 and TRBJ1-6; TRBD1 might be the D (6 bases). From germline, CDR1 is MNHNS and CDR2 SASEGT. Trimming took 6 bases from V and 4 from J, leaving 10 bases between them. The CDR3 is made up of 14 amino acids. In DNA, the CDR3 is TGTGCCAGCAGCCCAGGACAGTATAATTCACCCCTCCACTTT. Its protein is CASSPGQYNSPLHF.

About this clonotype: Since a much larger clone is just one base distant, this may be a read error. The missing conserved phenylalanine or tryptophan at the end of this CDR3 makes a read error likely. This sequence joins TRBV7-6 and TRBJ2-3, with 9 bases identical to TRBD1. The CDR3 has 16 residues. The germline CDR1 and CDR2 sequences are SGHVS and FNYEAQ. V lost 1 base to trimming and J lost 3 bases; unmatched junction nucleotides: 5. The DNA for the CDR3 is TGTGCCAGCAGCTTAGACGGGACAGGGTTGACAGATACGCAGTATTAT. This sequence encodes CASSLDGTGLTDTQYY.

This clonotype was recorded a few times. The chain employs TRBV19 and TRBJ2-1; no reliable D call. CDR1 and CDR2 (germline): LNHDA, SQIVND (reference sequence). This CDR3 comprises 12 residues. Trimming stripped 3 bases from V and 10 bases from J, with 10 bases between. The CDR3 bases are TGTGCCAGTAGTATCGATGCAAAAGAGCAGTTCTTC. Translated: CASSIDAKEQFF.

The chain links TRBV9 to TRBJ2-3; D is undetermined. Germline V gene sequence: CDR1 SGDLS, CDR2 YYNGEE. This CDR3 region has 14 residues. V lost 0 bases and J lost 5, with 10 bases in between. The CDR3: CASSVAGYRDTQYF. CDR3 sequence (DNA): TGTGCCAGCAGCGTAGCTGGGTATAGAGATACGCAGTATTTT.

This clonotype turned up a few times. V is TRBV12-3 or TRBV12-4 and J is TRBJ2-5; D ambiguous. Trimming took off 3 bases at V and 1 base at J, with 9 bases between the two ends. The CDR3 is 14 residues long. The CDR3 DNA reads as TGTGCCAGCAGTTTCCGACGGATCCAAGAGACCCAGTACTTC. This encodes CASSFRRIQETQYF.

The genes are TRBV20-1 and TRBJ2-5, with 7 bases identical to TRBD1. The CDR3 length is 15 residues. J gave up 0 bases and V 1 base, and 5 bases lay outside the gene matches. CDR1 DFQATT and CDR2 SNEGSKA come from the germline V gene (reference sequence). DNA of the CDR3: TGCAGTGCTAGAGCAAGTGACAGGGACCAAGAGACCCAGTACTTC. It is translated as CSARASDRDQETQYF.

The CDR3 here is CASSEPVGVYEQYF. The CDR3 DNA sequence: TGCGCCAGCAGTGAACCCGTCGGGGTGTACGAGCAGTACTTC. The rearrangement joins TRBV10-2 to TRBJ2-7, with D perhaps matching TRBD2 (5 bases). CDR3 length equals 14 residues. The germline CDR1 and CDR2 sequences are WSHSY and SAAADI. Between the trimmed V and J ends, which lost 3 bases and 4 bases, there was a span of 13 bases.

This sequence joins TRBV7-6 and TRBJ2-2; D is ambiguous. CDR1 is SGHVS, CDR2 FNYEAQ, per germline. The CDR3 is 15 residues long. Trimming took 5 bases from V and 2 from J, leaving 12 bases between them. The CDR3, as DNA: TGTGCCAGCAGCAACCCTTATGTTAACACCGGGGAGCTGTTTTTT. This sequence encodes CASSNPYVNTGELFF.

The chain couples TRBV7-2 to TRBJ2-3, with TRBD2 identical over 8 bases. Germline V CDR1 and CDR2: SGHTA, FQGNSA. There are 16 residues in the CDR3. V was clipped by 3 bases and J by 5 bases; unmatched bases: 10. Written as DNA, the CDR3 is TGTGCCAGCAGCTTGTCAGCGGGGGCTCCCGGAGATACGCAGTATTTT. It is translated as CASSLSAGAPGDTQYF.

CDR3 sequence (DNA): TGTGCCAGCAGTGGGGAGGGACAGCCCACAGATACGCAGTATTTT. This codes for CASSGEGQPTDTQYF. The chain combines TRBV2 with TRBJ2-3; D is tentatively TRBD1 or TRBD2 (7 bases each). The CDR3 is 15 residues long. Looked up from germline, CDR1 is SNHLY and CDR2 is FYNNEI. Trimming shortened V by 4 bases and J by 2 bases, and 13 bases separated the two germline ends.

This rearrangement joins TRBV7-2 to TRBJ2-2, with 10 bases aligning to TRBD1. After removal of 5 bases from V and 2 bases from J, the junction contained 5 bases not matched to a gene. The CDR3 length is 16 residues. Germline CDR1 reads SGHTA; CDR2 reads FQGNSA. CDR3 protein: CASSPGQGGNTGELFF. Here the CDR3 DNA reads TGTGCCAGCAGCCCCGGACAGGGGGGAAACACCGGGGAGCTGTTTTTT.

CDR3: CASSLSRVAGYF. The CDR3 nucleotides read TGTGCCAGCAGTTTATCAAGGGTGGCGGGGTACTTC. The chain couples TRBV28 to TRBJ2-5; D is possibly TRBD2 (5 bases). The CDR3 covers 12 residues. The V end lost 1 base, the J end lost 13 bases, and 13 bases lay between the germline ends. Germline lookup yields CDR1 MDHEN and CDR2 SYDVKM.